This T cell receptor beta chain was identified during a study of blood T cell repertoires in COVID-19 (dated by TCRdb to between 2020 and 2021). Regarding the complete study: For ImmuneRACE Cohort 3, a participant was defined as recovered based on two consecutive negative NP/OP PCR tests, clearance by a healthcare professional, or resolution of symptoms. Samples from collaborators originated in the United States, Italy and Spain and spanned both the acute and convalescent phases of COVID-19. The material from the prospective study consisted of cDNA or gDNA derived from T cells, B-cell-depleted T cells, or PBMCs. Deeply sampled blood TCRbeta repertoires from subjects exposed to, actively infected with, or recovered from COVID-19 were included in the dataset. The repertoires were released in a freely available public database meant as a resource for research on the immune response to SARS-CoV-2. Samples were obtained from the ongoing ImmuneRACE study (first 160 participants) and from approximately 1,200 subjects provided by 6 global collaborators. The sample metadata nearly always contained a de-identified subject ID, COVID-19 status, age in years and sex. HLA class I and class II types, where available, came from metadata supplied by the sample provider rather than from assay-based typing. General findings and caveats noted by the study authors: The amount of clinical and demographic metadata varied by source and participant and was provided uncurated.

Concerning this clone: Its antigen is not yet known. No base qualities exist here, and no much larger clone lies one base off it.

TCRbeta CDR3 regions were amplified from genomic DNA using the immunoSEQ Assay, a bias-controlled multiplex PCR. In the original analysis: The number of nucleated cells in each sample was estimated by amplification of reference gene primers within the assay. To quantify the absolute abundance of each unique TCRbeta CDR3 rearrangement, sequence reads were collapsed and filtered. For each sample, productive Simpson clonality was calculated by taking the square root of Simpson's diversity index across productive rearrangements. Sourced from immuneACCESS, this table was stored by TCRdb with only in-frame sequences that have V and J called. A share of the clones is absent; for the studies checked, an unresolved V gene accounts for under half, and the remainder has no known explanation. D and trimming come from the DNA, and the V and J calls and clone size come from that table. In this sample the table shows roughly 150,000 clones, 79% of which occur a single time. The ten biggest clones cover around 19% of the sample.

Enrolling through a virtual design, the prospective study's participants ranged in age from about 18 to 100 years and lived across 24 United States geographic areas. In the prospective study, cohorts were assigned on the basis of participant-reported clinical history obtained from a screening survey and a study questionnaire. In the prospective study, mobile phlebotomists collected whole blood, serum and a nasopharyngeal or oropharyngeal swab from each participant. Participants in the prospective study had the option to provide additional blood draws and questionnaires over a roughly 2-month period. Before DNA extraction, blood samples from the prospective study were shipped at room temperature or frozen. The sequence came from a woman aged 65 to 85 in a cohort exposed to, infected with or recovered from COVID-19 (not recorded which). The material sequenced was PBMCs or T cells enriched from blood (not recorded which).

The encoded CDR3 is CASSSQENTEAFF. The nucleotide sequence is TGTGCCAGCAGCTCCCAGGAGAACACTGAAGCTTTCTTT. The chain couples TRBV11-2 to TRBJ1-1; the D gene remains uncertain. Relative to germline, V is 4 bases shorter and J is 1 base shorter, with 7 bases between their ends. The CDR1 and CDR2 encoded by the germline V gene are SGHAT and FQNNGV. Reading from cysteine to phenylalanine, the CDR3 counts 13 amino acids. The sequence is cut down to CDR3 DNA, 39 bases in frame from base 1.